Following are 14 T cell receptor beta chains from one sample sequenced in a study of control samples from healthy donors and cancer patients. Profiling relied on immunoSEQ multiplex PCR, and the TCRdb table lists in-frame clones only, not all of them. In the table there are about 120,000 clones, roughly 90% of which are singletons. The sequencing input was blood. These receptors were obtained from a man aged 50 to 60 in good health.

The rearrangement uses TRBV4-3 and TRBJ1-5; tentatively, D is TRBD1 (6 bases). Germline CDR1 and CDR2: LGHNA and YSLEER. The length of the CDR3 is 17 residues. Trimming removed 0 bases at V and 5 bases at J, with 17 bases between. The CDR3 here is CASSQDLGRGRDQPQHF. DNA for the CDR3: TGCGCCAGCAGCCAAGATCTCGGTAGGGGGAGGGATCAGCCCCAGCATTTT.

The chain is built from TRBV4-1 and TRBJ2-2; tentatively, D is TRBD1 (5 bases). V lost 1 base, J lost 4 bases, and 7 bases lay in between. CDR1 and CDR2 from the germline V gene are MGHRA and YSYEKL. The CDR3 sequence is 14 residues long. This CDR3 is CASSQVGATGELFF. The CDR3 DNA follows: TGCGCCAGCAGCCAAGTAGGGGCCACCGGGGAGCTGTTTTTT.

The chain is built from TRBV6-5 and TRBJ2-7; 12 bases line up with TRBD1. Losses at the gene ends were 4 bases for V and 5 bases for J; bases not matched to a gene: 3. The CDR3 sequence is 14 residues long. Per germline, CDR1 MNHEY and CDR2 SVGAGI. CDR3 in amino acids: CASSWDRGLDEQYF. The CDR3 DNA reads TGTGCCAGCAGTTGGGACAGGGGGCTCGACGAGCAGTACTTC.

With regard to this clone: The same CDR3 can be traced to other DNA sequences in this sample. Written as DNA, the CDR3 is TGCAGCGTGCGACAGGGGGGGACCGGGGAGCTGTTTTTT. Residues: CSVRQGGTGELFF. The chain employs TRBV29-1 and TRBJ2-2; 9 nucleotides agree with TRBD1. The CDR3 loop spans 13 amino acids. V was clipped by 6 bases and J by 5 bases; unmatched bases: 4. From germline, CDR1 is SQVTM and CDR2 ANQGSEA.

The rearrangement uses TRBV19 and TRBJ1-5, with 7 positions matching TRBD1. The trim removed 6 bases at V and 4 bases at J, leaving 0 bases unmatched. This CDR3 has 12 amino acids. Germline V gene lookup returns CDR1 LNHDA and CDR2 SQIVND (reference sequence). CDR3: CASRTGNQPQHF. The CDR3 nucleotides are TGTGCCAGTAGGACAGGGAATCAGCCCCAGCATTTT.

CDR3 loop: CASSPPRETQYF. CDR3 DNA: TGTGCCAGCAGCCCCCCCAGGGAGACCCAGTACTTC. The chain has TRBV11-2 and TRBJ2-5; D gene ambiguous. Germline V gives CDR1 SGHAT, CDR2 FQNNGV. V lost 5 bases and J 5 bases, leaving 9 bases between the germline ends. The CDR3 is made up of 12 amino acids.

The genes are TRBV27 and TRBJ2-2; maybe TRBD1 (5 bases). Per the germline V gene, CDR1 is MNHEY and CDR2 is SMNVEV (reference sequence). The CDR3 runs 14 residues. V was pared by 5 bases and J by 2 bases, with 9 bases between. The CDR3 DNA follows: TGTGCCAGCAGTCTGACAGTCAACACCGGGGAGCTGTTTTTT. As protein: CASSLTVNTGELFF.

The chain recombines TRBV11-2 with TRBJ1-1, with D hard to call. Germline V gene lookup returns CDR1 SGHAT and CDR2 FQNNGV. V gave up 1 base and J gave up 2 bases, with 17 bases separating them. The CDR3 loop spans 17 amino acids. The CDR3 reads CASSLGIPGRRNTEAFF. The CDR3 bases are TGTGCCAGCAGCTTAGGGATACCGGGGAGGAGAAACACTGAAGCTTTCTTT. Together with reference TRBV11-2 and TRBJ1-1, the CDR3 gives the full variable domain: EAGVAQSPRYKIIEKRQSVAFWCNPISGHATLYWYQQILGQGPKLLIQFQNNGVVDDSQLPKDRFSAERLKGVDSTLKIQPAKLEDSAVYLCASSLGIPGRRNTEAFFGQGTRLTVV.

The CDR3 sequence is CASSSGLAGVSSYNEQFF. DNA for the CDR3: TGTGCCAGCAGCTCGGGACTAGCGGGGGTTAGCTCCTACAATGAGCAGTTCTTC. The rearrangement links TRBV11-3 to TRBJ2-1; 14 nucleotides line up with TRBD2. V lost 4 bases and J lost 0; bases outside the gene matches: 5. This CDR3 has 18 amino acids. CDR1 and CDR2 (germline): SGHNT, YENEEA.

The V and J genes are TRBV2 and TRBJ2-1; no clear D gene. CDR1 and CDR2 from the germline V gene are SNHLY and FYNNEI. Deletions cut 3 bases from V and 0 bases from J, with 9 bases between. This CDR3 region has 15 residues. CDR3 in DNA: TGTGCCAGCAGTGAGGCGGCTAGCTCCTACAATGAGCAGTTCTTC. Its protein product is CASSEAASSYNEQFF.

The gene calls are TRBV25-1 and TRBJ1-2, with D possibly being TRBD1 (5 bases). This CDR3 contains 15 residues. The germline gives CDR1 MGHDK, CDR2 SYGVNS. V shed 4 bases and J shed 3 bases, with 15 bases lying between them. This chain's CDR3 is CASSGSGFWDYGYTF. As DNA, the CDR3 is TGTGCCAGCAGTGGGTCAGGGTTCTGGGACTATGGCTACACCTTC.

V is TRBV27 and J is TRBJ1-5, with 10 bases matching TRBD1. The CDR3 runs to 14 residues. Per the germline V gene, CDR1 is MNHEY and CDR2 is SMNVEV (reference sequence). V was pared by 5 bases and J by 6 bases, with 4 bases of the junction left unmatched. In DNA form, the CDR3 reads TGTGCCAGCAGTGGGGACAGGGGAGGTCAGCCCCAGCATTTT. This encodes CASSGDRGGQPQHF.

The V and J genes are TRBV29-1 and TRBJ2-7; D might be TRBD1 (6 bases). Between the trimmed V and J ends, which lost 8 bases and 3 bases, there was a span of 11 bases. CDR3 length: 11 amino acids. CDR1 is SQVTM and CDR2 is ANQGSEA in the germline V gene. CDR3 coding DNA: TGCAGCACCCGACAGGACTACGAGCAGTACTTC. Protein sequence: CSTRQDYEQYF.

This clone was recorded only once. The chain couples TRBV6-2 or TRBV6-3 to TRBJ2-3; D uncertain. The CDR3 is 12 residues long. V dropped 1 base and J dropped 4 bases, with 3 bases sitting between them. Germline-derived CDR1 and CDR2 are MNHEY and SVGEGT. CDR3 nucleotide sequence: TGTGCCAGCAGTTACTGGGCAGATACGCAGTATTTT. It yields the protein CASSYWADTQYF.